Included here is one T cell receptor beta chain sequence, with context. The data originate from a study of blood T cell repertoires in COVID-19. Study as a whole: Donors in the United States, Italy and Spain gave samples during acute or convalescent COVID-19. T cells, B-cell-depleted T cells, or PBMCs provided the cDNA or gDNA that served as material.

This CDR3 spans 11 amino acids. Germline loops: CDR1 MNHEY, CDR2 SVGAGI. V was clipped by 7 bases and J by 11 bases; unmatched bases: 3. Authors' processing steps: By means of reference gene primer amplification, nucleated cell counts were estimated. Repertoires were generated with immunoSEQ multiplex PCR, while TCRdb's copy carries only in-frame clones and drops some. V and J calls plus clone size are reproduced from that table; the DNA served to infer D and trimming. The data hold approximately 31,000 clones, with 90% observed a single time. Sequenced material: peripheral blood. The chain recombines TRBV6-5 with TRBJ1-4; 8 bases match TRBD1. This clonotype was obtained from a man aged 55-75 years with active COVID-19. DNA for the CDR3: TGTGCCAGCACCGGGACAGGCAAACTGTTTTTT. Encoded protein: CASTGTGKLFF.